This TCR beta chain was identified during a study of T-cell memory formation after mild COVID-19. Overall study: Largely, TCR clusters stayed within a single donor. Whole-study findings and limits: Clones which contracted sat mainly in CM and EM if CD4+, and in EMRA if CD8+.

This clonotype was recorded many times. The antigen remains undetermined. Germline CDR1 and CDR2: SGHAT and FQNNGV. V trimming: 0 bases; J trimming: 6 bases; junction bases outside the gene matches: 3. This CDR3 is built from 15 residues. Barcoded TCR alpha and TCR beta cDNA libraries with UMIs came from 5'RACE using constant-segment primers. From the 5' RACE reads, TCRdb called clonotypes with MiXCR, one entry per CDR3 protein. The sample contains 65,000 to 100,000 distinct CDR3 sequences, about 13% of which appear only once. The receptor comes from a man between 18 and 35 years old who had mild COVID-19 (a few samples of this study predate the infection). Cell type and time point are not known. The genes are TRBV11-2 and TRBJ2-2, with TRBD2 matching 8 bases. The sequencing input was PBMCs or a T cell subset sorted from them (not recorded which). The CDR3 is CASSLETSVAGELFF. CDR3 in DNA: TGTGCCAGCAGCTTAGAGACTAGCGTCGCCGGGGAGCTGTTTTTT.